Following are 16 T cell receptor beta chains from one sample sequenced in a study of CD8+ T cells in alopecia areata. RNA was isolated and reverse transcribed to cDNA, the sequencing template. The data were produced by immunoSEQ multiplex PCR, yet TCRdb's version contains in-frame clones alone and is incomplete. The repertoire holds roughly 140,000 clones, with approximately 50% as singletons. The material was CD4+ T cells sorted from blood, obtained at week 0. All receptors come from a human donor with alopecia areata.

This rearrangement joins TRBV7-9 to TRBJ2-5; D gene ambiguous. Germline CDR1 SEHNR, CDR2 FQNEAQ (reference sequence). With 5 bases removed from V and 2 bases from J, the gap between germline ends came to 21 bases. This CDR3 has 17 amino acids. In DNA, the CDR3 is TGTGCCAGCAGCCGCCTTTTCGGAAACACGGCACAAGAGACCCAGTACTTC. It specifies CASSRLFGNTAQETQYF.

The CDR3 protein is CASSRAPGWNTGELFF. The CDR3 bases are TGTGCCAGCAGCAGGGCCCCCGGCTGGAACACCGGGGAGCTGTTTTTT. The chain carries TRBV9 and TRBJ2-2; D is uncertain. Germline CDR1 reads SGDLS; CDR2 reads YYNGEE. The CDR3 is 16 residues long. Trimming removed 4 bases from V and 1 base from J, with 14 bases in between.

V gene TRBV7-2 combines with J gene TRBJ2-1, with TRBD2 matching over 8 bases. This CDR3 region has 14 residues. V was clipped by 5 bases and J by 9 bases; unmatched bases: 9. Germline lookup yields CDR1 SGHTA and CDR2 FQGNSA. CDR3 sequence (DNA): TGTGCCAGCAGCCCCAGGCGGGGGGCTAGTGAGCAGTTCTTC. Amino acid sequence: CASSPRRGASEQFF.

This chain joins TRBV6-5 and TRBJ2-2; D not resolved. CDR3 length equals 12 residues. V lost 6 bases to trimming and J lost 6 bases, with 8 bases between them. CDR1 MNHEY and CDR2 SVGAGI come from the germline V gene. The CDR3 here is CASRLSAGELFF. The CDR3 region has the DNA TGTGCCAGCAGGCTGTCGGCCGGGGAGCTGTTTTTT.

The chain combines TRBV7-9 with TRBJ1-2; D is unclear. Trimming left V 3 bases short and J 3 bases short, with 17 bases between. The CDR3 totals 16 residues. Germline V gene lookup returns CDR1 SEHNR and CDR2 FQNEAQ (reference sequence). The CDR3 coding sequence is TGTGCCAGCAGCTTCCACCAGCCCAAGGCTTACTATGGCTACACCTTC. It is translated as CASSFHQPKAYYGYTF. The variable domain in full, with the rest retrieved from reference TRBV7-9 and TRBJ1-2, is DTGVSQNPRHKITKRGQNVTFRCDPISEHNRLYWYRQTLGQGPEFLTYFQNEAQLEKSRLLSDRFSAERPKGSFSTLEIQRTEQGDSAMYLCASSFHQPKAYYGYTFGSGTRLTVV.

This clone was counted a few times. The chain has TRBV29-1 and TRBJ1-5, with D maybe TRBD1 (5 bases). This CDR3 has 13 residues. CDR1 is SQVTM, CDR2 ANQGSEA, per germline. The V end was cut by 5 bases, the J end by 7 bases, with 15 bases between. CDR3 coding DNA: TGCAGCGTTTTAGAGAGGGGAGGGCAGCCCCAGCATTTT. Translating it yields CSVLERGGQPQHF. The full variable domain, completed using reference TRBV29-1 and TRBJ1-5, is SAVISQKPSRDICQRGTSLTIQCQVDSQVTMMFWYRQQPGQSLTLIATANQGSEATYESGFVIDKFPISRPNLTFSTLTVSNMSPEDSSIYLCSVLERGGQPQHFGDGTRLSIL.

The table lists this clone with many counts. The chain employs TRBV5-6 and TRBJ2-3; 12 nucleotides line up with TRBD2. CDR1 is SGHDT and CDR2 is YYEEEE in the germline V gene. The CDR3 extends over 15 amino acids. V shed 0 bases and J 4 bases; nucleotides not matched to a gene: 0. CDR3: CASSLGLAGADTQYF. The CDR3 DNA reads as TGTGCCAGCAGCTTGGGACTAGCGGGAGCAGATACGCAGTATTTT.

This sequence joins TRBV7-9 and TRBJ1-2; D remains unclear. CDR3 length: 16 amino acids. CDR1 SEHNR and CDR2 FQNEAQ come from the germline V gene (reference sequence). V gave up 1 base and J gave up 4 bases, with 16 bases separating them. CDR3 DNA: TGTGCCAGCAGCTTAGAGACGGGGAGTGGTGGCTATGGCTACACCTTC. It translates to CASSLETGSGGYGYTF. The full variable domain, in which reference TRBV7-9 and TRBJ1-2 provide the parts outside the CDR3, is DTGVSQNPRHKITKRGQNVTFRCDPISEHNRLYWYRQTLGQGPEFLTYFQNEAQLEKSRLLSDRFSAERPKGSFSTLEIQRTEQGDSAMYLCASSLETGSGGYGYTFGSGTRLTVV.

CDR3 in DNA: TGCGCCAGCAGCTTGGAACTAGGGTGGGGTGAGCAGTTCTTC. This sequence encodes CASSLELGWGEQFF. This chain links TRBV5-1 with TRBJ2-1; D possibly corresponds to TRBD2 (5 bases). The CDR3 extends over 14 amino acids. Trimming took 0 bases from V and 9 from J, leaving 13 bases between them. The germline CDR1 and CDR2 sequences are SGHRS and YFSETQ.

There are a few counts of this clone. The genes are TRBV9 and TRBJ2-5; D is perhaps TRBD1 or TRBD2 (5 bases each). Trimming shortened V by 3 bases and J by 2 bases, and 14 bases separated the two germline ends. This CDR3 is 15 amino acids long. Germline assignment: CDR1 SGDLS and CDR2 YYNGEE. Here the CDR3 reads CASSAPGTVQETQYF. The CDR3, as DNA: TGTGCCAGCAGCGCCCCAGGGACGGTACAAGAGACCCAGTACTTC. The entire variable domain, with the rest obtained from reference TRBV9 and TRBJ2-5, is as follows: DSGVTQTPKHLITATGQRVTLRCSPRSGDLSVYWYQQSLDQGLQFLIQYYNGEERAKGNILERFSAQQFPDLHSELNLSSLELGDSALYFCASSAPGTVQETQYFGPGTRLLVL.

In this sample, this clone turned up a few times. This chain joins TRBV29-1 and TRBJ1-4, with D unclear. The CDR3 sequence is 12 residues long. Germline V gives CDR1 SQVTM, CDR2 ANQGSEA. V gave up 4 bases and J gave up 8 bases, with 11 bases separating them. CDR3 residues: CSVVWGGEKLFF. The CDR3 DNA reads TGCAGCGTTGTATGGGGTGGGGAAAAACTGTTTTTT.

In DNA, the CDR3 is TGTGCCAGCAGCTTAGTTCTGCGAAGCGGCCAGCAGTACTTC. Translating gives CASSLVLRSGQQYF. V usage is TRBV13 and J usage is TRBJ2-7; D perhaps matches TRBD2 (5 bases). Trimming removed 1 base from V and 8 bases from J, with 15 bases in between. Germline V gene sequence: CDR1 PRHDT, CDR2 FYEKMQ (reference sequence). CDR3 size: 14 residues.

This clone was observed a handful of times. The CDR3 here is CASSRDRGAVDIQYF. CDR3 nucleotide sequence: TGCGCCAGCAGCCGGGACAGGGGAGCCGTGGACATTCAGTACTTC. The chain couples TRBV5-1 to TRBJ2-4; TRBD1 matches at 10 bases. The CDR3 extends over 15 amino acids. Per germline, CDR1 SGHRS and CDR2 YFSETQ. J lost 8 bases, V lost 4 bases, and 9 bases had no gene match.

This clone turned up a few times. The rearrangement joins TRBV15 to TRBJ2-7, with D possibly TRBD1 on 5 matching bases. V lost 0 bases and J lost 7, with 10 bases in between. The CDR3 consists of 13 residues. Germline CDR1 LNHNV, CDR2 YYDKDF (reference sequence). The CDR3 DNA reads TGTGCCACCAGCAGAGAGTTCAGGACAGAGCAGTACTTC. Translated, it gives CATSREFRTEQYF.

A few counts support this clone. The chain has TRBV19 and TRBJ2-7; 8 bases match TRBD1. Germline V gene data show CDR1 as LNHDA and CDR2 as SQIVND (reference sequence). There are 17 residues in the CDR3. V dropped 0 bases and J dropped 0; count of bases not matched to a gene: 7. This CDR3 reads CASSIDRPGGVSYEQYF. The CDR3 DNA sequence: TGTGCCAGTAGTATAGATCGCCCAGGGGGCGTCTCCTACGAGCAGTACTTC.

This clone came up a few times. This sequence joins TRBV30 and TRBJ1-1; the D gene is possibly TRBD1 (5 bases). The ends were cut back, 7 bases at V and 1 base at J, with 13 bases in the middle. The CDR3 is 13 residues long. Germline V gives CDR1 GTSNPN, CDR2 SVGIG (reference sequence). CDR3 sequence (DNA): TGTGCCTCCGGGGCCTTAAGGAACACTGAAGCTTTCTTT. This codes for CASGALRNTEAFF.